The present T cell receptor (beta chain) was sequenced within a study of CD8 T cells in Susac syndrome. The germline V gene encodes CDR1 SEHNR and CDR2 FQNEAQ (reference sequence). The CDR3 consists of 13 residues. V gave up 6 bases and J gave up 0 bases; unmatched junction bases: 2. When the RNA was reverse transcribed, random hexamers were used with an input of roughly 0.5 to 1 ug. The amplification used immunoSEQ multiplex PCR on TCR beta CDR3; it spanned 54 Vbeta and 13 Jbeta. One entry per CDR3 protein, called by TCRdb with MiXCR from the immunoSEQ multiplex PCR reads. Counted here are roughly 180,000 distinct CDR3 sequences, roughly 94% occurring once; the ten biggest clones make up 0.095% to 0.1%.

Input material: CD4+ T cells from PBMCs. The chain employs TRBV7-9 and TRBJ2-7, with 7 bases identical to TRBD1. The TCR was taken from a human donor with Susac syndrome. DNA of the CDR3: TGTGCCAGCAGACGGGACAGCTCCTACGAGCAGTACTTC. Amino acid sequence: CASRRDSSYEQYF. Using reference TRBV7-9 and TRBJ2-7 for the parts outside the CDR3, the full variable domain is DTGVSQNPRHKITKRGQNVTFRCDPISEHNRLYWYRQTLGQGPEFLTYFQNEAQLEKSRLLSDRFSAERPKGSFSTLEIQRTEQGDSAMYLCASRRDSSYEQYFGPGTRLTVT.